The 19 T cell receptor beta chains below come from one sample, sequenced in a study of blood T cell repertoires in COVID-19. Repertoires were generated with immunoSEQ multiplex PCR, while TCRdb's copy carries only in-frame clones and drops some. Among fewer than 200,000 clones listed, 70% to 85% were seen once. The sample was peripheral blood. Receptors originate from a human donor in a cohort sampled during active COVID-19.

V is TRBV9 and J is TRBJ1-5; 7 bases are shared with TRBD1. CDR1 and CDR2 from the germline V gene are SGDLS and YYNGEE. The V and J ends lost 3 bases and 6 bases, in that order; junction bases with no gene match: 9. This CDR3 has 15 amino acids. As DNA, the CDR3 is TGTGCCAGCAGCGAAGGAGGGGGCGGACGTCAGCCCCAGCATTTT. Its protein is CASSEGGGGRQPQHF.

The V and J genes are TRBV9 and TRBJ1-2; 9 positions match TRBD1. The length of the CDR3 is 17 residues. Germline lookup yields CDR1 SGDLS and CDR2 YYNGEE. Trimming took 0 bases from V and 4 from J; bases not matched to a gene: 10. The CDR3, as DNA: TGTGCCAGCAGCGTAGCCCTCGGACAGGGGCCTCCCTATGGCTACACCTTC. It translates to CASSVALGQGPPYGYTF.

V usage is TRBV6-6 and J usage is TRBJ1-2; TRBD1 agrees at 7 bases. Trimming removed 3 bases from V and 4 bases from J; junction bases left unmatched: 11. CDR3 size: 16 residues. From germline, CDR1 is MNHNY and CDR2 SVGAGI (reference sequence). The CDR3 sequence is CASSYRLGGDRYGYTF. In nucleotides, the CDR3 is TGTGCCAGCAGTTATAGGTTAGGGGGCGATCGCTATGGCTACACCTTC.

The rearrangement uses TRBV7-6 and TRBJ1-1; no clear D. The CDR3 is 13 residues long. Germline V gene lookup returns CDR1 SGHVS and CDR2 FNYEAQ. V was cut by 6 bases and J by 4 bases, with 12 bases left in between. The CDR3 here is CASRRDLGTEAFF. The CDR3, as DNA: TGTGCCAGCAGACGGGATTTGGGCACTGAAGCTTTCTTT.

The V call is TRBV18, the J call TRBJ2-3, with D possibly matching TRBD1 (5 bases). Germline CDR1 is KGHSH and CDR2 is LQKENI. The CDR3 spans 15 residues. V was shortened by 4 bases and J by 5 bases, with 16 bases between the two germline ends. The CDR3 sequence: CASSRLAQGRDTQYF. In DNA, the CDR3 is TGTGCCAGCTCACGGCTGGCTCAGGGTAGAGATACGCAGTATTTT.

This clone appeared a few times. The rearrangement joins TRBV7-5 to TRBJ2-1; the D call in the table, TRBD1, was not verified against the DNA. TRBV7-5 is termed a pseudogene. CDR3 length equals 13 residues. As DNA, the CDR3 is TGTGCCAGAAGCCAGGGGACAGGCAATGAGCAGTTCTTC. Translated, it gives CARSQGTGNEQFF.

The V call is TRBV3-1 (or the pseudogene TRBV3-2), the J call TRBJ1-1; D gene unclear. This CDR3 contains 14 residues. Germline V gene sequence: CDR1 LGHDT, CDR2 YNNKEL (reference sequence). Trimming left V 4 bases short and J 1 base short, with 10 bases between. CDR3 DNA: TGTGCCAGCAGCCTCAGTGAGGGGAACACTGAAGCTTTCTTT. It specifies CASSLSEGNTEAFF.

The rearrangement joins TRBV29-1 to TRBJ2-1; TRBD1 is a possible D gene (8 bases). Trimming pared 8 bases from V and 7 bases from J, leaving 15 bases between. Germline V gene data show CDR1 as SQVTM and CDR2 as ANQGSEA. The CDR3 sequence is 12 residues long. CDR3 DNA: TGCAGCTTCGGACAGGGAGGGAATGAGCAGTTCTTC. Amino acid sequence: CSFGQGGNEQFF.

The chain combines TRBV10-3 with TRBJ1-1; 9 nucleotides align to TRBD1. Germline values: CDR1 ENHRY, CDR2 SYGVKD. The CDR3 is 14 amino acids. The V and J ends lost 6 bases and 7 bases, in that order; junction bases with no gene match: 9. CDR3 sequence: CAIRMGQGRREAFF. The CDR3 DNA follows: TGTGCCATCAGAATGGGACAGGGCCGACGTGAAGCTTTCTTT.

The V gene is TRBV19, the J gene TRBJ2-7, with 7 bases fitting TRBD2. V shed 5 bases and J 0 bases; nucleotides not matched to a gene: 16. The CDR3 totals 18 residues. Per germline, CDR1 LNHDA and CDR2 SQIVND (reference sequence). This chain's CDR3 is CASSPSVWVGGNSYEQYF. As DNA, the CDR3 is TGTGCCAGTAGTCCATCAGTCTGGGTGGGGGGGAACTCCTACGAGCAGTACTTC.

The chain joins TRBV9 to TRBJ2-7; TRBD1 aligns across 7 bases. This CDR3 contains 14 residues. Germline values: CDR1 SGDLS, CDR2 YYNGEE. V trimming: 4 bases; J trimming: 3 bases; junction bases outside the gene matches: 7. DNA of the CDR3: TGTGCCAGCAGCCCCAGGGACAGAATCTACGAGCAGTACTTC. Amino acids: CASSPRDRIYEQYF.

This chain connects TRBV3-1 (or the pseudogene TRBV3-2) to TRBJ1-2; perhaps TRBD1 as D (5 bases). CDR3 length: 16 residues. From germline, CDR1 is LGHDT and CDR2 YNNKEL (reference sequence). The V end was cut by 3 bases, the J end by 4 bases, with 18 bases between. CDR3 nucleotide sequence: TGTGCCAGCAGCCAGGGCCTAGGCGGGACCCGCTATGGCTACACCTTC. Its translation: CASSQGLGGTRYGYTF.

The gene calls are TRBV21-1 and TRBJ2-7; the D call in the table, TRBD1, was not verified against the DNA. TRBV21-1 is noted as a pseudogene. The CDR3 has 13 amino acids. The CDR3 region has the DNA TGTGCCGGGCAGGGGTGGAGTAGGAACGAGCAGTACTTC. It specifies CAGQGWSRNEQYF.

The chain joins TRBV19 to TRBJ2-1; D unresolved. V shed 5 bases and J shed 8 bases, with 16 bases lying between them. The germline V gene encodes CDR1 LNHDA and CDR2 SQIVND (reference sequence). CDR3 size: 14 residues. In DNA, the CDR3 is TGTGCCAGTAGTTCTGTGATCCAAACTTATGAGCAGTTCTTC. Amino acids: CASSSVIQTYEQFF.

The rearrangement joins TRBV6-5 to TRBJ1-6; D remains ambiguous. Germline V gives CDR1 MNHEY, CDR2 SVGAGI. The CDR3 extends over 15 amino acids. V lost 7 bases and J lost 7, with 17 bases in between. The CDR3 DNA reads TGTGCCAGCACTCTCGAGGGCGCGGGGAATTCACCCCTCCACTTT. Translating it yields CASTLEGAGNSPLHF.

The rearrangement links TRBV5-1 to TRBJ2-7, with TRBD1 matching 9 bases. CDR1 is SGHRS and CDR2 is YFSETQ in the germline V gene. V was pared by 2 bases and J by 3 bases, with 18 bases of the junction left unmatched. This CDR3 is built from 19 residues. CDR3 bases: TGCGCCAGCAGCTTCCAAGCTCGAAAGACAGGGGGACCGCACTACGAGCAGTACTTC. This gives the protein CASSFQARKTGGPHYEQYF.

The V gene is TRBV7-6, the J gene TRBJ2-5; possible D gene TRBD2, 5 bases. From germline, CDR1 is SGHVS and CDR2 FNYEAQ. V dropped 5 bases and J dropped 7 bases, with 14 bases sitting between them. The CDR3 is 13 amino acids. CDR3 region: CASSNLRRGTQYF. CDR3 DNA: TGTGCCAGCAGCAACCTTCGTCGGGGGACCCAGTACTTC.

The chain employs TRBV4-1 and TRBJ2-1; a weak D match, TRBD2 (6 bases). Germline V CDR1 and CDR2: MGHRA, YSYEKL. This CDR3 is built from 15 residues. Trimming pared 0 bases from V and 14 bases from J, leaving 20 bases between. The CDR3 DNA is TGCGCCAGCAGCCAAGATAGGCGGACTCAAGGAGGGGAGTTCTTC. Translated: CASSQDRRTQGGEFF.

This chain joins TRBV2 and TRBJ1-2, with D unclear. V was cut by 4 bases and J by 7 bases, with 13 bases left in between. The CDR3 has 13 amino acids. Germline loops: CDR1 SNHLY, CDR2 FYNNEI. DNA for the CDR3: TGTGCCAGCAGTGCGTCGCCAAGTAGTGGCTACACCTTC. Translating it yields CASSASPSSGYTF.